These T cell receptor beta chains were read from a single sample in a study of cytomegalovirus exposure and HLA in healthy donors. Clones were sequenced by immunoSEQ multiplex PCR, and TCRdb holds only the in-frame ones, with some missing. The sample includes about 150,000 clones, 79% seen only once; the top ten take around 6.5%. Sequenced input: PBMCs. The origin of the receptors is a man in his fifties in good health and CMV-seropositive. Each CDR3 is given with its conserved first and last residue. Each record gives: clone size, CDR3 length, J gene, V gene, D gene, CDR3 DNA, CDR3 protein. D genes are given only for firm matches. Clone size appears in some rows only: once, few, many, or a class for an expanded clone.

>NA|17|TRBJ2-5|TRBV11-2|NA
TGTGCCAGCAGCTCAACTCGAACCTCGGACAGACAAGAGACCCAGTACTTC
CASSSTRTSDRQETQYF
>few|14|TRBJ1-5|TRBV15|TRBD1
TGTGCCACCAGCCTAAGACAGGGGGATCAGCCCCAGCATTTT
CATSLRQGDQPQHF
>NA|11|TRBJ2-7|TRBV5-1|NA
TGCGCCAGCAGCTTACAGGATATACAGTACTTC
CASSLQDIQYF
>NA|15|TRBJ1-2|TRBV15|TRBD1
TGTGCCACCAGCAGCGCTTCGACAGGGGAGAATGGCTACACCTTC
CATSSASTGENGYTF
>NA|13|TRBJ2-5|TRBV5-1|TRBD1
TGCGCCAGCAGCGGGGGACAGTCGGAGACCCAGTACTTC
CASSGGQSETQYF
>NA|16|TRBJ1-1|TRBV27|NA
TGTGCCAGCAGTTTGACCCCGACAGCTTCGAACACTGAAGCTTTCTTT
CASSLTPTASNTEAFF
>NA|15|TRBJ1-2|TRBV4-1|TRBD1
TGCGCCAGCAGCCAAACAGGGGGTACTAACTATGGCTACACCTTC
CASSQTGGTNYGYTF
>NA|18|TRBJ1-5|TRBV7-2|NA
TGTGCCAGCAGTACTACAGGGACCGTCTCGGCCAATTATCAGCCCCAGCATTTT
CASSTTGTVSANYQPQHF
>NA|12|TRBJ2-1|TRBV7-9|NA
TGTTCCAGCAGCTTATATGAGAATGAGCAGTTCTTC
CSSSLYENEQFF
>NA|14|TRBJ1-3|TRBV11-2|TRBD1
TGTGCCAGCAGCCCGAGGGACAGGGGAAACACCATATATTTT
CASSPRDRGNTIYF
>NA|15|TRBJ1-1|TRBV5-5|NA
TGTGCCAGCAGCTTGGGCAGCAGGAACCGACGAGAAGCTTTCTTT
CASSLGSRNRREAFF
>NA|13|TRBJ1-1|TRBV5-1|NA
TGCGCCAGCAGCGTGGACAGAAACACTGAAGCTTTCTTT
CASSVDRNTEAFF
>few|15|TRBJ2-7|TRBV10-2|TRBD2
TGCGCCAGCCAAAGCGGGACTGCGAGCTCCTACGAGCAGTACTTC
CASQSGTASSYEQYF
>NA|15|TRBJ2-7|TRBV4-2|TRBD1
TGTGCCAGCAGCCAAAACACAGGGGGGATCTACGAGCAGTACTTC
CASSQNTGGIYEQYF
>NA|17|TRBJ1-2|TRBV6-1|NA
TGTGCCAGCAGTGGGGGGACGGACAGAGCCTCTAACTATGGCTACACCTTC
CASSGGTDRASNYGYTF
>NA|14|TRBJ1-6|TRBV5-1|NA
TGCGCCAGCAGCTTGGCAGGGCCGAATTCACCCCTCCACTTT
CASSLAGPNSPLHF
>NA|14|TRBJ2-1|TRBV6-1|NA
TGTGCCAGCAGGCAACAGGGATATTCCAATGAGCAGTTCTTC
CASRQQGYSNEQFF
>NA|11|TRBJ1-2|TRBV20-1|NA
TGCAGTGCTAGAATACCAGGGGGCTACACCTTC
CSARIPGGYTF
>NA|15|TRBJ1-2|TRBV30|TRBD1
TGTGCCTGGAGTCTAACCGGGACAGCCACCTATGGCTACACCTTC
CAWSLTGTATYGYTF
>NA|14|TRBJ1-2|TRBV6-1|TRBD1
TGTGCCGGCTCCCCGCAGGGGGCTAACTATGGCTACACCTTC
CAGSPQGANYGYTF
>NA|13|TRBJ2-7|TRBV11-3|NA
TGTGCCAGCAGCTTATTGCGAACCTACGAGCAGTACTTC
CASSLLRTYEQYF
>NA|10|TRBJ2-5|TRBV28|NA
TGTGCCACCCAGGGCGAGACCCAGTACTTC
CATQGETQYF
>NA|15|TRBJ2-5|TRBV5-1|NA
TGCGCCAGCAGCTTATCGGGTAGAGTCCAAGAGACCCAGTACTTC
CASSLSGRVQETQYF
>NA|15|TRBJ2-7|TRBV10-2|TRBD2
TGCGCCAGCAGCAATAGCGGGAGAAGGTCCTACGAGCAGTACTTC
CASSNSGRRSYEQYF
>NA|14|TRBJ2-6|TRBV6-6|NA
TGTGCCAGCAGAGGGGGTTTCGGGGCCAACGTCCTGACTTTC
CASRGGFGANVLTF
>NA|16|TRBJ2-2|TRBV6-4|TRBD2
TGTGCCAGCAGTGATCCGGGACTAGCGGACATCGGGGAGCTGTTTTTT
CASSDPGLADIGELFF
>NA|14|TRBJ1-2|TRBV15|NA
TGTGCCACCAGCAGAGATCGAACAGACTATGGCTACACCTTC
CATSRDRTDYGYTF
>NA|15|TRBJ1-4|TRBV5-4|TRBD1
TGTGCCAGCAGCCGCGGACAGGGGGCCGTTGAAAAACTGTTTTTT
CASSRGQGAVEKLFF
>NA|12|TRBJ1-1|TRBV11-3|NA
TGTGCCAGCAGCCGAGGCACGGATGAAGCTTTCTTT
CASSRGTDEAFF
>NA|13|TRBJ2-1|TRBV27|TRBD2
TGTGCCAGCAGTTTGGAGCGGCGGGGGGAGCAGTTCTTC
CASSLERRGEQFF
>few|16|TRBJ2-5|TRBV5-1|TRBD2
TGCGCCAGCAGCTTAACGGGACTAGCGGGGCAAGAGACCCAGTACTTC
CASSLTGLAGQETQYF
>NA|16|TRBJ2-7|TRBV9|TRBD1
TGTGCCAGCAGCGTCGGACAGGGGGCTTTCTCGCGCGAGCAGTACTTC
CASSVGQGAFSREQYF
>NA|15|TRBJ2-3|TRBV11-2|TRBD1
TGTGCCAGCAGCTTAGGGACAGGCAGATCAGATACGCAGTATTTT
CASSLGTGRSDTQYF
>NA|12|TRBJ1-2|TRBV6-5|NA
TGTGCCAGCAGTCGCACCGGGTATGGCTACACCTTC
CASSRTGYGYTF
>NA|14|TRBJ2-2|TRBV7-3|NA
TGTGCCAGCAGCTCACAGGGGAACACCGGGGAGCTGTTTTTT
CASSSQGNTGELFF
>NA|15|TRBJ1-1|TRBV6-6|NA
TGTGCCAGCAGTTGGACCGGGACATCGAACACTGAAGCTTTCTTT
CASSWTGTSNTEAFF
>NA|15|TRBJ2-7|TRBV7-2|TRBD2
TGTGCCAGCAGCTTAGATGCTAGCGGGGCCTACGAGCAGTACTTC
CASSLDASGAYEQYF
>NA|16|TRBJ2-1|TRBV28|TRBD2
TGTGCCAGCAGTTTCCCCCGGGCTAGCGGGAGGAATGAGCAGTTCTTC
CASSFPRASGRNEQFF
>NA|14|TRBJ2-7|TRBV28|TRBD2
TGTGCCAGCAGTCGAGCGGGAGGGTCCCCCGAGCAGTACTTC
CASSRAGGSPEQYF
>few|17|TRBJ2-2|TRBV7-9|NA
TGTGCCAGCAGCTTAGTGGGACACAAGGCCCGAACCGGGGAGCTGTTTTTT
CASSLVGHKARTGELFF
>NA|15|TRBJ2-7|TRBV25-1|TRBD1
TGTGCCAGCAGTGACCCCGGGACAGGGTTTGTCGAGCAGTACTTC
CASSDPGTGFVEQYF
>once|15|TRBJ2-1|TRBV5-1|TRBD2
TGCGCCAGCGCACTACTAGCGCAGTCCTACAATGAGCAGTTCTTC
CASALLAQSYNEQFF